These 4 T cell receptor beta chains share one sample of origin, sequenced in a study of cytomegalovirus exposure and HLA in healthy donors. It was with 60 Vbeta and 13 Jbeta primers that the PCR ran. The data were produced by immunoSEQ multiplex PCR, yet TCRdb's version contains in-frame clones alone and is incomplete. The repertoire includes 170,000 or so clones, roughly 80% of them detected once, and about 12% sits in the top ten. Source material: PBMCs. Receptors originate from a woman aged 50 to 65 in good health and CMV-seropositive.

The chain recombines TRBV6-5 with TRBJ1-2, with D perhaps matching TRBD1 (5 bases). Trimming shortened V by 6 bases and J by 1 base, and 9 bases separated the two germline ends. Germline V gene sequence: CDR1 MNHEY, CDR2 SVGAGI. This CDR3 contains 13 residues. CDR3 sequence (DNA): TGTGCCAGCAGGAGACAGAGTAACTATGGCTACACCTTC. Translation: CASRRQSNYGYTF.

CDR3 in DNA: TGCGCCAGCAGCTTTTGGGGGACAAGCACAGATACGCAGTATTTT. This encodes CASSFWGTSTDTQYF. The chain joins TRBV5-1 to TRBJ2-3; D might be TRBD1 (6 bases). This CDR3 is built from 15 residues. Trimming removed 2 bases from V and 0 bases from J, with 10 bases in between. Germline lookup yields CDR1 SGHRS and CDR2 YFSETQ.

The rearrangement links TRBV27 to TRBJ2-1; TRBD2 might be the D (5 bases). V was pared by 5 bases and J by 9 bases, with 11 bases between. The CDR3 length is 12 residues. The germline gives CDR1 MNHEY, CDR2 SMNVEV (reference sequence). The CDR3 coding sequence is TGTGCCAGCAGTCTTAACGCGGGTGAGCAGTTCTTC. This codes for CASSLNAGEQFF.

The chain uses TRBV19 and TRBJ1-3; 7 bases are a match to TRBD1. The CDR3 extends over 15 amino acids. V lost 3 bases to trimming and J lost 0 bases; unmatched junction nucleotides: 2. The germline V gene encodes CDR1 LNHDA and CDR2 SQIVND (reference sequence). In DNA form, the CDR3 reads TGTGCCAGTAGTATCCGGGACAGCTCTGGAAACACCATATATTTT. Residues: CASSIRDSSGNTIYF.